The 30 T cell receptor beta chains in this list originate from one sample, sequenced in a study of monozygotic twins with cystic fibrosis. Method: immunoSEQ multiplex PCR; TCRdb's copy keeps in-frame clones and lacks some. The sample lists 25,000 to 30,000 clones, around 85% occurring once. Sequencing was done on a sample of blood. Receptors originate from a girl aged 2 to 9 with cystic fibrosis.

V gene TRBV6-1 combines with J gene TRBJ1-1; TRBD1 might be the D (6 bases). V dropped 3 bases and J dropped 6 bases, with 14 bases sitting between them. Germline-derived CDR1 and CDR2 are MNHNS and SASEGT. CDR3 size: 14 residues. The chain's CDR3 is CASSDNLGTSEAFF. The CDR3 region has the DNA TGTGCCAGCAGTGACAACCTCGGGACATCTGAAGCTTTCTTT.

The V call is TRBV30, the J call TRBJ2-1; 10 bases align to TRBD2. Looked up from germline, CDR1 is GTSNPN and CDR2 is SVGIG (reference sequence). This CDR3 is 14 amino acids long. The J segment lost 8 bases and the V segment lost 4 bases, leaving 8 bases of the junction unmatched. The DNA of the CDR3 is TGTGCCTGGAATACAGGGACTAGCGACTATGAGCAGTTCTTC. This sequence encodes CAWNTGTSDYEQFF.

The rearrangement joins TRBV5-5 to TRBJ2-3; 7 bases are shared with TRBD1. The CDR3 is 15 residues long. Germline V gives CDR1 SGHKS, CDR2 YYEKEE (reference sequence). The J segment lost 4 bases and the V segment lost 4 bases, leaving 9 bases of the junction unmatched. The CDR3 DNA follows: TGTGCCAGCAGCGGGTGGGACAGTCAGGCAGATACGCAGTATTTT. Its translation: CASSGWDSQADTQYF.

V usage is TRBV5-5 and J usage is TRBJ2-7; D gene ambiguous. Trimming removed 4 bases from V and 0 bases from J, with 8 bases in between. The CDR3 sequence is 13 residues long. Germline V CDR1 and CDR2: SGHKS, YYEKEE (reference sequence). The CDR3 nucleotides read TGTGCCAGCAGCCCGGCCAGCTCCTACGAGCAGTACTTC. Amino acids: CASSPASSYEQYF. Together with reference TRBV5-5 and TRBJ2-7, the CDR3 gives the full variable domain: DAGVTQSPTHLIKTRGQQVTLRCSPISGHKSVSWYQQVLGQGPQFIFQYYEKEERGRGNFPDRFSARQFPNYSSELNVNALLLGDSALYLCASSPASSYEQYFGPGTRLTVT.

The chain is built from TRBV2 and TRBJ1-4; no clear D. Trimming stripped 3 bases from V and 6 bases from J, with 2 bases between. The CDR3 contains 11 residues. CDR1 is SNHLY, CDR2 FYNNEI, per germline. CDR3 protein: CASSDYEKLFF. The CDR3 nucleotides are TGTGCCAGCAGTGACTATGAAAAACTGTTTTTT.

The chain recombines TRBV5-4 with TRBJ2-3; no firm D call. Germline V gene sequence: CDR1 SGHNT, CDR2 YYREEE (reference sequence). CDR3 length equals 14 residues. The V end was cut by 3 bases, the J end by 2 bases, with 10 bases between. CDR3 in amino acids: CASSSGQYTDTQYF. CDR3 nucleotides: TGTGCCAGCAGCTCGGGCCAATACACAGATACGCAGTATTTT.

The chain combines TRBV5-1 with TRBJ2-5; no reliable D call. The germline gives CDR1 SGHRS, CDR2 YFSETQ. The CDR3 is 13 residues long. V was cut by 2 bases and J by 0 bases, with 5 bases left in between. The CDR3: CASSFPYQETQYF. CDR3 DNA sequence: TGCGCCAGCAGCTTCCCATACCAAGAGACCCAGTACTTC.

V and J are TRBV30 and TRBJ1-1, with D unresolved. V was cut by 1 base and J by 6 bases, with 18 bases left in between. This CDR3 comprises 15 residues. The germline V gene encodes CDR1 GTSNPN and CDR2 SVGIG (reference sequence). This CDR3 reads CAWSGEALGMAEAFF. The CDR3 nucleotides are TGTGCCTGGAGTGGGGAGGCCCTAGGAATGGCTGAAGCTTTCTTT. Using reference TRBV30 and TRBJ1-1 for the parts outside the CDR3, the full variable domain is SQTIHQWPATLVQPVGSPLSLECTVEGTSNPNLYWYRQAAGRGLQLLFYSVGIGQISSEVPQNLSASRPQDRQFILSSKKLLLSDSGFYLCAWSGEALGMAEAFFGQGTRLTVV.

The chain employs TRBV5-1 and TRBJ1-1; tentatively, D is TRBD1 (5 bases). The V end was cut by 4 bases, the J end by 3 bases, with 10 bases between. The germline V gene encodes CDR1 SGHRS and CDR2 YFSETQ. CDR3 length: 13 amino acids. The CDR3 sequence is CASSAGGDTEAFF. The CDR3 nucleotides are TGCGCCAGCAGCGCCGGGGGGGACACTGAAGCTTTCTTT.

The chain is built from TRBV10-3 and TRBJ1-1; D is ambiguous. Germline values: CDR1 ENHRY, CDR2 SYGVKD. V lost 7 bases to trimming and J lost 1 base, with 7 bases between them. This CDR3 comprises 12 residues. The CDR3 sequence: CAIKNENTEAFF. CDR3 bases: TGTGCCATCAAAAATGAGAACACTGAAGCTTTCTTT.

The V gene is TRBV20-1, the J gene TRBJ1-1; D ambiguous. Trimming shortened V by 3 bases and J by 4 bases, and 6 bases separated the two germline ends. The CDR3 length is 11 residues. Germline V gives CDR1 DFQATT, CDR2 SNEGSKA (reference sequence). CDR3 DNA sequence: TGCAGTGCTAGGATCGTCACTGAAGCTTTCTTT. It translates to CSARIVTEAFF.

This chain connects TRBV5-1 to TRBJ1-5; D ambiguous. Germline CDR1 is SGHRS and CDR2 is YFSETQ. V was pared by 4 bases and J by 3 bases, with 11 bases between. CDR3 length equals 14 residues. The CDR3 DNA follows: TGCGCCAGCAGCCTAGACGGTTTCAATCAGCCCCAGCATTTT. As protein: CASSLDGFNQPQHF.

This chain links TRBV2 with TRBJ1-3, with D uncertain. V was trimmed by 2 bases and J by 0 bases, leaving 5 bases between them. CDR3 length: 14 residues. Germline V gene lookup returns CDR1 SNHLY and CDR2 FYNNEI. The CDR3 spells CASSESHSGNTIYF. CDR3 coding DNA: TGTGCCAGCAGTGAATCGCACTCTGGAAACACCATATATTTT. Looking up the rest from reference TRBV2 and TRBJ1-3 gives the full variable domain: EPEVTQTPSHQVTQMGQEVILRCVPISNHLYFYWYRQILGQKVEFLVSFYNNEISEKSEIFDDQFSVERPDGSNFTLKIRSTKLEDSAMYFCASSESHSGNTIYFGEGSWLTVV.

The CDR3 region is CASSYFGGIGEETQYF. The CDR3 nucleotides read TGTGCCAGCAGTTACTTCGGGGGTATAGGGGAAGAGACCCAGTACTTC. The rearrangement links TRBV6-5 to TRBJ2-5; TRBD2 might be the D (6 bases). V gave up 1 base and J gave up 3 bases, with 15 bases separating them. The CDR3 spans 16 residues. Germline assignment: CDR1 MNHEY and CDR2 SVGAGI.

CDR3 nucleotides: TGTGCCAGCAGTGCAGGAGGTGGCTACACCTTC. It yields the protein CASSAGGGYTF. The chain employs TRBV6-6 and TRBJ1-2; no reliable D call. This CDR3 spans 11 amino acids. Germline V lookup: CDR1 MNHNY, CDR2 SVGAGI (reference sequence). The V and J ends lost 5 bases and 7 bases respectively, with 8 bases between them.

The V and J genes are TRBV2 and TRBJ2-1; 7 bases agree with TRBD2. This CDR3 has 15 residues. V gave up 2 bases and J gave up 2 bases; unmatched junction bases: 3. From germline, CDR1 is SNHLY and CDR2 FYNNEI. CDR3 loop: CASSEIAGPYNEQFF. The CDR3 nucleotides are TGTGCCAGCAGTGAAATAGCGGGTCCCTACAATGAGCAGTTCTTC.

The genes are TRBV5-4 and TRBJ1-1, with 7 positions matching TRBD1. The CDR3 consists of 15 residues. The ends lost 4 bases at V and 3 bases at J; junction bases unmatched: 9. Germline V gene data show CDR1 as SGHNT and CDR2 as YYREEE (reference sequence). The CDR3 nucleotides read TGTGCCAGCAGCCCACCGACAGGGTGGGACACTGAAGCTTTCTTT. Its translation is CASSPPTGWDTEAFF. Full variable domain (missing parts from reference TRBV5-4 and TRBJ1-1): ETGVTQSPTHLIKTRGQQVTLRCSSQSGHNTVSWYQQALGQGPQFIFQYYREEENGRGNFPPRFSGLQFPNYSSELNVNALELDDSALYLCASSPPTGWDTEAFFGQGTRLTVV.

This clone is a singleton in its sample. V is TRBV6-4 and J is TRBJ1-5, with no clear D. Germline V lookup: CDR1 MRHNA, CDR2 SNTAGT. Trimming stripped 0 bases from V and 9 bases from J, with 9 bases between. This CDR3 region has 13 residues. CDR3 amino acids: CASSDSAGWPQHF. The CDR3 DNA sequence: TGTGCCAGCAGTGACTCGGCGGGGTGGCCCCAGCATTTT.

This chain joins TRBV7-2 and TRBJ1-5, with 7 nucleotides matching TRBD1. The CDR3 runs 15 residues. Trimming removed 4 bases from V and 3 bases from J; junction bases left unmatched: 6. The germline V gene has CDR1 SGHTA and CDR2 FQGNSA. CDR3 region: CASSSETGFNQPQHF. The CDR3 DNA follows: TGTGCCAGCAGCTCGGAGACAGGGTTCAATCAGCCCCAGCATTTT.

The chain uses TRBV5-4 and TRBJ2-7; D gene uncertain. V was trimmed by 2 bases and J by 2 bases, leaving 11 bases between them. Germline CDR1 SGHNT, CDR2 YYREEE (reference sequence). This CDR3 contains 14 residues. In DNA form, the CDR3 reads TGTGCCAGCAGCTTAGTAGATTCGACCTACGAGCAGTACTTC. Protein sequence: CASSLVDSTYEQYF.

The chain has TRBV7-6 and TRBJ2-6; TRBD2 matches at 10 bases. This CDR3 contains 19 residues. V trimming: 5 bases; J trimming: 0 bases; junction bases outside the gene matches: 10. Germline CDR1 SGHVS, CDR2 FNYEAQ. The CDR3 DNA reads TGTGCCAGCAGCCAGAGTTGGCTAGCGGGAGACTCTGGGGCCAACGTCCTGACTTTC. Its protein product is CASSQSWLAGDSGANVLTF.

This chain links TRBV9 with TRBJ2-7; weak D call: TRBD1 (6 bases). The V end lost 4 bases, the J end lost 5 bases, and 13 bases lay between the germline ends. CDR1 is SGDLS, CDR2 YYNGEE, per germline. The CDR3 length is 13 residues. CDR3 nucleotides: TGTGCCAGCAGCAGAACAGGGAGCAACGAGCAGTACTTC. Translating it yields CASSRTGSNEQYF.

The chain employs TRBV4-1 and TRBJ1-1; TRBD1 matches at 8 bases. The CDR3 extends over 16 amino acids. Germline V gene sequence: CDR1 MGHRA, CDR2 YSYEKL. Losses at the gene ends were 4 bases for V and 5 bases for J; bases not matched to a gene: 12. This CDR3 reads CASSPGLRGRGTEAFF. CDR3 DNA: TGCGCCAGCAGCCCGGGCCTCAGGGGGCGAGGGACTGAAGCTTTCTTT.

The chain combines TRBV19 with TRBJ2-1; D tentatively fits TRBD1 or TRBD2 (5 bases each). The CDR3 covers 16 residues. CDR1 LNHDA and CDR2 SQIVND come from the germline V gene (reference sequence). Trimming pared 4 bases from V and 0 bases from J, leaving 13 bases between. The CDR3 here is CASSKRGQSSYNEQFF. The CDR3 DNA sequence: TGTGCCAGTAGTAAGAGGGGCCAGAGCTCCTACAATGAGCAGTTCTTC.

The chain carries TRBV15 and TRBJ2-5; D is unclear. The ends were cut back, 0 bases at V and 2 bases at J, with 7 bases in the middle. Germline loops: CDR1 LNHNV, CDR2 YYDKDF (reference sequence). The CDR3 spans 14 residues. The CDR3 spells CATSRDLYQETQYF. Written as DNA, the CDR3 is TGTGCCACCAGCAGAGATCTTTATCAAGAGACCCAGTACTTC.

J is TRBJ2-7 and V is TRBV29-1; 11 nucleotides match TRBD1. V shed 2 bases and J 4 bases; nucleotides not matched to a gene: 4. The CDR3 extends over 14 amino acids. Germline CDR1 is SQVTM and CDR2 is ANQGSEA. The CDR3 DNA follows: TGCAGCGTTGAAAACGGGACAGGGGGATACGAGCAGTACTTC. This gives the protein CSVENGTGGYEQYF.

This sequence joins TRBV19 and TRBJ1-1, with D unclear. The germline CDR1 and CDR2 sequences are LNHDA and SQIVND (reference sequence). Trimming pared 3 bases from V and 6 bases from J, leaving 20 bases between. The CDR3 consists of 16 residues. The CDR3 sequence is CASSMEVELLGAEAFF. In nucleotides, the CDR3 is TGTGCCAGTAGTATGGAGGTCGAGTTGTTGGGCGCTGAAGCTTTCTTT.

The count of this clone is one. This chain uses TRBV5-1 with TRBJ2-2; D is unclear. This CDR3 spans 18 amino acids. Trimming pared 2 bases from V and 1 base from J, leaving 18 bases between. Germline loops: CDR1 SGHRS, CDR2 YFSETQ. The CDR3 sequence is CASSLGSGPSMNTGELFF. The CDR3 coding sequence is TGCGCCAGCAGCTTAGGCTCAGGCCCCTCGATGAACACCGGGGAGCTGTTTTTT.

This chain joins TRBV29-1 and TRBJ2-7; 7 positions agree with TRBD2. The CDR3 runs 13 residues. The trim removed 2 bases at V and 3 bases at J, leaving 4 bases unmatched. Germline V gene data show CDR1 as SQVTM and CDR2 as ANQGSEA. The CDR3 reads CSVETGTNYEQYF. CDR3 coding DNA: TGCAGCGTTGAAACCGGGACTAACTACGAGCAGTACTTC.

Note on this clone: Germline is not matched at one junction end, which may reflect a read error. CDR3 residues: CAIGEDSGEQFF. CDR3 in DNA: TGTGCCATCGGTGAAGACTCTGGTGAGCAGTTCTTC. The chain joins TRBV10-3 to TRBJ2-1; D is uncertain. This CDR3 has 12 residues. Germline V gives CDR1 ENHRY, CDR2 SYGVKD.